The 24 T cell receptor beta chains listed next were all sequenced from one sample in a study of blood T cell repertoires in COVID-19. Clones were sequenced by immunoSEQ multiplex PCR, and TCRdb holds only the in-frame ones, with some missing. The table includes over 110,000 clones, over 80% detected once. Input material: peripheral blood. The source is a woman between 50 and 59 years old with acute or convalescent COVID-19.

CDR3 sequence: CASSQDPTGFHGYTF. The CDR3 coding sequence is TGTGCCAGCAGCCAAGATCCCACAGGGTTCCATGGCTACACCTTC. This chain connects TRBV3-1 (or the pseudogene TRBV3-2) to TRBJ1-2, with D perhaps TRBD1 (6 bases). Germline CDR1 and CDR2: LGHDT and YNNKEL (reference sequence). The CDR3 runs 15 residues. Trimming took off 0 bases at V and 6 bases at J, with 14 bases between the two ends.

Only one count was recorded for this clone. J is TRBJ1-1 and V is TRBV20-1, with D uncertain. The CDR3 is 14 amino acids. The V gene's germline CDR1 is DFQATT and CDR2 SNEGSKA (reference sequence). V lost 3 bases and J lost 5, with 16 bases in between. In DNA form, the CDR3 reads TGCAGTGCTAGTTTCCTTGGTAGTACGACTGAAGCTTTCTTT. Translation: CSASFLGSTTEAFF.

The chain links TRBV15 to TRBJ2-3, with 13 bases identical to TRBD2. Germline V gives CDR1 LNHNV, CDR2 YYDKDF (reference sequence). Germline trimming cut 5 bases from V and 0 bases from J; bases unmatched to any gene: 8. CDR3 length: 18 amino acids. This CDR3 reads CATSGGLAGIASTDTQYF. The CDR3 DNA reads as TGTGCCACCAGCGGGGGACTAGCGGGGATAGCTAGCACAGATACGCAGTATTTT. Complete variable domain (other parts from reference TRBV15 and TRBJ2-3): DAMVIQNPRYQVTQFGKPVTLSCSQTLNHNVMYWYQQKSSQAPKLLFHYYDKDFNNEADTPDNFQSRRPNTSFCFLDIRSPGLGDTAMYLCATSGGLAGIASTDTQYFGPGTRLTVL.

The chain has TRBV9 and TRBJ2-2, with D possibly matching TRBD1 (6 bases). Trimming removed 0 bases from V and 6 bases from J, with 9 bases in between. Germline CDR1 SGDLS, CDR2 YYNGEE. The CDR3 totals 14 residues. The CDR3 loop reads CASSVGGRAGELFF. The CDR3 nucleotides read TGTGCCAGCAGCGTAGGGGGGCGCGCCGGGGAGCTGTTTTTT.

J is TRBJ1-4 and V is TRBV5-1; 8 bases align to TRBD1. The V and J ends lost 5 bases and 3 bases, in that order; junction bases with no gene match: 6. The germline gives CDR1 SGHRS, CDR2 YFSETQ. The CDR3 has 15 amino acids. The CDR3, as DNA: TGCGCCAGCAGGGGTACAGGGGGAGCTAATGAAAAACTGTTTTTT. Translating gives CASRGTGGANEKLFF.

The gene calls are TRBV4-1 and TRBJ1-6; D may be TRBD1 (6 bases). In germline, CDR1 is MGHRA, CDR2 YSYEKL. This CDR3 is 19 amino acids long. The V end lost 0 bases, the J end lost 0 bases, and 15 bases lay between the germline ends. In DNA, the CDR3 is TGCGCCAGCAGCCAAGATTATGACAGGACGTACTCCTATAATTCACCCCTCCACTTT. Amino acids: CASSQDYDRTYSYNSPLHF.

This clone was picked up a small number of times. The chain recombines TRBV27 with TRBJ1-1; possible D gene TRBD1, 6 bases. The CDR3 loop spans 12 amino acids. The V gene lost 7 bases and the J gene lost 7 bases, with 13 bases spanning the gap. The germline V gene has CDR1 MNHEY and CDR2 SMNVEV (reference sequence). The CDR3 sequence is CASTLGQFEAFF. Written as DNA, the CDR3 is TGTGCCAGCACACTAGGACAGTTTGAAGCTTTCTTT.

The gene calls are TRBV2 and TRBJ2-7, with 10 bases aligning to TRBD1. In germline, CDR1 is SNHLY, CDR2 FYNNEI. This CDR3 has 15 residues. With 1 base clipped from V and 2 bases from J, the junction kept 2 bases outside the gene matches. CDR3 coding DNA: TGTGCCAGCAGTGAAGGACAGGGGGCTCCCTACGAGCAGTACTTC. Encoded protein: CASSEGQGAPYEQYF.

V and J are TRBV7-9 and TRBJ1-5, with D possibly being TRBD1 (5 bases). Germline V lookup: CDR1 SEHNR, CDR2 FQNEAQ (reference sequence). CDR3 length: 19 amino acids. Deletions cut 1 base from V and 0 bases from J, with 19 bases between. CDR3 protein: CASSLVGGSGPDSNQPQHF. CDR3 in DNA: TGTGCCAGCAGCTTAGTCGGGGGGTCCGGGCCCGATAGCAATCAGCCCCAGCATTTT.

The chain combines TRBV7-2 with TRBJ1-5, with D unresolved. V lost 3 bases and J lost 2, with 11 bases in between. CDR3 length: 15 amino acids. Per germline, CDR1 SGHTA and CDR2 FQGNSA. Here the CDR3 DNA reads TGTGCCAGCAGCTTTGGTTCCTCAGGCAATCAGCCCCAGCATTTT. This encodes CASSFGSSGNQPQHF.

The V call is TRBV9, the J call TRBJ2-5, with D maybe TRBD1 (6 bases). From germline, CDR1 is SGDLS and CDR2 YYNGEE. V lost 3 bases, J lost 5 bases, and 17 bases lay in between. CDR3 length: 15 residues. CDR3 amino acids: CASSGSHTGLETQYF. The CDR3 DNA follows: TGTGCCAGCAGCGGCTCCCACACAGGGTTGGAGACCCAGTACTTC.

This clone was picked up one time. The gene calls are TRBV3-1 (or the pseudogene TRBV3-2) and TRBJ1-5, with D unresolved. The V and J ends lost 2 bases and 5 bases respectively, with 10 bases between them. Germline-derived CDR1 and CDR2 are LGHDT and YNNKEL (reference sequence). The CDR3 length is 14 residues. The CDR3 nucleotides are TGTGCCAGCAGCCAATTCATCGGGGATCAGCCCCAGCATTTT. Its translation: CASSQFIGDQPQHF.

There are a few counts of this clone. The rearrangement joins TRBV19 to TRBJ2-7; a possible D gene is TRBD2 (6 bases). This CDR3 has 13 residues. V gave up 3 bases and J gave up 7 bases, with 13 bases separating them. Germline CDR1 reads LNHDA; CDR2 reads SQIVND (reference sequence). CDR3 sequence: CASSIGDSIEQYF. The CDR3 nucleotides read TGTGCCAGTAGTATTGGGGACTCAATAGAGCAGTACTTC. Complete variable domain (other parts from reference TRBV19 and TRBJ2-7): DGGITQSPKYLFRKEGQNVTLSCEQNLNHDAMYWYRQDPGQGLRLIYYSQIVNDFQKGDIAEGYSVSREKKESFPLTVTSAQKNPTAFYLCASSIGDSIEQYFGPGTRLTVT.

V usage is TRBV30 and J usage is TRBJ1-2; a weak D match, TRBD1 (6 bases). This CDR3 is built from 12 residues. Trimming removed 4 bases from V and 4 bases from J, with 10 bases in between. The V gene's germline CDR1 is GTSNPN and CDR2 SVGIG (reference sequence). The CDR3 region is CAWTGTTYGYTF. CDR3 coding DNA: TGTGCCTGGACTGGGACAACCTATGGCTACACCTTC.

The rearrangement joins TRBV28 to TRBJ2-5, with a possible D match to TRBD1 (6 bases). The germline V and J ends were trimmed by 6 bases and 5 bases, with 13 bases remaining between them. The germline V gene has CDR1 MDHEN and CDR2 SYDVKM. The CDR3 covers 13 residues. This CDR3 reads CASSVTGPETQYF. CDR3 nucleotides: TGTGCCAGCAGCGTGACAGGTCCGGAGACCCAGTACTTC.

This chain links TRBV29-1 with TRBJ1-2; D is undetermined. Per the germline V gene, CDR1 is SQVTM and CDR2 is ANQGSEA. CDR3 length: 15 residues. Trimming pared 6 bases from V and 4 bases from J, leaving 21 bases between. CDR3 amino acids: CSVAPAASPSYGYTF. The CDR3 DNA is TGCAGCGTCGCTCCTGCAGCCTCCCCTAGCTATGGCTACACCTTC. The full variable domain, in which reference TRBV29-1 and TRBJ1-2 provide the parts outside the CDR3, is SAVISQKPSRDICQRGTSLTIQCQVDSQVTMMFWYRQQPGQSLTLIATANQGSEATYESGFVIDKFPISRPNLTFSTLTVSNMSPEDSSIYLCSVAPAASPSYGYTFGSGTRLTVV.

The chain links TRBV7-6 to TRBJ2-7, with TRBD1 identical over 11 bases. The CDR3 totals 15 residues. Germline CDR1 SGHVS, CDR2 FNYEAQ. The V segment lost 4 bases and the J segment 3 bases; nucleotides outside the gene matches: 5. The CDR3 reads CASSSWTGGVYEQYF. The CDR3 DNA sequence: TGTGCCAGCAGCTCTTGGACAGGGGGCGTCTACGAGCAGTACTTC.

This chain links TRBV6-6 with TRBJ1-5; 10 positions agree with TRBD1. J gave up 2 bases and V 2 bases, and 0 bases lay outside the gene matches. Germline V CDR1 and CDR2: MNHNY, SVGAGI (reference sequence). This CDR3 comprises 15 residues. The CDR3 loop reads CASSYGQGGNQPQHF. DNA of the CDR3: TGTGCCAGCAGTTACGGACAGGGGGGCAATCAGCCCCAGCATTTT.

This clone was observed once. The J gene is TRBJ2-2, the V gene TRBV19; TRBD2 agrees at 7 bases. Per germline, CDR1 LNHDA and CDR2 SQIVND (reference sequence). Germline trimming cut 3 bases from V and 0 bases from J; bases unmatched to any gene: 1. The CDR3 extends over 15 amino acids. The chain's CDR3 is CASSIAGANTGELFF. Written as DNA, the CDR3 is TGTGCCAGTAGTATCGCGGGAGCGAACACCGGGGAGCTGTTTTTT.

V gene TRBV5-1 combines with J gene TRBJ2-7; 7 bases are shared with TRBD2. This CDR3 comprises 14 residues. Germline CDR1 and CDR2: SGHRS and YFSETQ. V lost 5 bases to trimming and J lost 3 bases; unmatched junction nucleotides: 8. Here the CDR3 reads CASRPGGTLYEQYF. CDR3 DNA: TGCGCCAGCAGACCCGGGGGGACCCTCTACGAGCAGTACTTC.

This clone was found once. The V call is TRBV5-1, the J call TRBJ2-3, with unresolved D. The CDR3 has 15 amino acids. CDR1 and CDR2 (germline): SGHRS, YFSETQ. V lost 7 bases, J lost 2 bases, and 17 bases lay in between. The CDR3 here is CASQRSGFPTDTQYF. The CDR3 region has the DNA TGCGCCAGCCAACGCAGTGGTTTCCCCACAGATACGCAGTATTTT.

The chain carries TRBV30 and TRBJ2-7; TRBD2 agrees at 7 bases. CDR3 length equals 13 residues. From germline, CDR1 is GTSNPN and CDR2 SVGIG (reference sequence). V trimming: 2 bases; J trimming: 5 bases; junction bases outside the gene matches: 6. The CDR3 here is CAWSPGGGNEQYF. DNA of the CDR3: TGTGCCTGGAGTCCGGGCGGGGGTAACGAGCAGTACTTC.

This chain uses TRBV5-1 with TRBJ2-5; 7 bases line up with TRBD1. Germline CDR1 and CDR2: SGHRS and YFSETQ. CDR3 length: 14 amino acids. The ends lost 7 bases at V and 2 bases at J; junction bases unmatched: 8. The CDR3 here is CASSGTVEQETQYF. The CDR3 bases are TGCGCCAGCTCTGGGACAGTAGAACAAGAGACCCAGTACTTC.

The chain couples TRBV18 to TRBJ1-1, with D unclear. The CDR3 runs 13 residues. Looked up from germline, CDR1 is KGHSH and CDR2 is LQKENI. Trimming took 0 bases from V and 4 from J, leaving 6 bases between them. CDR3 sequence (DNA): TGTGCCAGCTCACCACCCCCCGGCACTGAAGCTTTCTTT. Its protein product is CASSPPPGTEAFF.